This T cell receptor (beta chain) was identified in a study of blood T cell repertoires in COVID-19. Method: immunoSEQ multiplex PCR; TCRdb's copy keeps in-frame clones and lacks some. The data contain under 200,000 clones, over 75% of them singletons. Sequencing input: PBMCs or T cells enriched from blood (not recorded which). The receptor was derived from a woman aged 40-49 years with acute COVID-19.

The CDR3 sequence: CASSPGTDISGANVLTF. CDR3 nucleotide sequence: TGTGCCAGCAGCCCGGGGACAGATATCTCTGGGGCCAACGTCCTGACTTTC. The V and J genes are TRBV7-9 and TRBJ2-6; TRBD1 matches at 7 bases. Losses at the gene ends were 5 bases for V and 0 bases for J; bases not matched to a gene: 7. The CDR3 runs to 17 residues. The germline gives CDR1 SEHNR, CDR2 FQNEAQ (reference sequence).